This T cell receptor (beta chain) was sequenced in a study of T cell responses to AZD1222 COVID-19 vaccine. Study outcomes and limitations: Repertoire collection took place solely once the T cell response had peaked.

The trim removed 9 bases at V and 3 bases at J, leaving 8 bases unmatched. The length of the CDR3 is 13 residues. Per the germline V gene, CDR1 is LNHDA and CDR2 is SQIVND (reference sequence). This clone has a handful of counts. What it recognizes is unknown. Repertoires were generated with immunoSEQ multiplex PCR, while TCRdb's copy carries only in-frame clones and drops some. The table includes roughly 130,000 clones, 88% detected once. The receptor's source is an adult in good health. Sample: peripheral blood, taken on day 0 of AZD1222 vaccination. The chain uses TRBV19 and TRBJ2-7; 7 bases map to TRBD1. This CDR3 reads CASCRGYGYEQYF. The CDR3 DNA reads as TGTGCCAGCTGCAGGGGGTACGGCTACGAGCAGTACTTC. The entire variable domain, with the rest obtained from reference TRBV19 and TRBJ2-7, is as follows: DGGITQSPKYLFRKEGQNVTLSCEQNLNHDAMYWYRQDPGQGLRLIYYSQIVNDFQKGDIAEGYSVSREKKESFPLTVTSAQKNPTAFYLCASCRGYGYEQYFGPGTRLTVT.